Listed here is a single T cell receptor beta chain. Its cognate antigen is unknown. This table comes from immunoSEQ multiplex PCR, and its TCRdb copy is limited to in-frame clones, with some not included. The data contain roughly 2,000 clones, about 86% of them seen just once; the ten biggest clones take up around 10%. The V end was cut by 9 bases, the J end by 5 bases, with 14 bases between. This CDR3 is built from 13 residues. The germline V gene has CDR1 LNHDA and CDR2 SQIVND (reference sequence). The data belong to a study of immune evolution from preneoplasia to lung adenocarcinoma. Findings of the study overall: Top clone share appeared to fall from AAH through AIS, MIA, adenocarcinoma.

Resections took place in Japan or China from about 2014 to 2017. Two lung cancer pathologists independently confirmed each histologic diagnosis. The chain recombines TRBV19 with TRBJ2-1; no definite D call. The sequenced sample was FFPE adjacent normal lung tissue. This receptor was taken from a person aged 70 to 85 with lung adenocarcinoma. The CDR3 coding sequence is TGTGCCAGCCGGGCCCCCCGGGACAATGAGCAGTTCTTC. Translating it yields CASRAPRDNEQFF.